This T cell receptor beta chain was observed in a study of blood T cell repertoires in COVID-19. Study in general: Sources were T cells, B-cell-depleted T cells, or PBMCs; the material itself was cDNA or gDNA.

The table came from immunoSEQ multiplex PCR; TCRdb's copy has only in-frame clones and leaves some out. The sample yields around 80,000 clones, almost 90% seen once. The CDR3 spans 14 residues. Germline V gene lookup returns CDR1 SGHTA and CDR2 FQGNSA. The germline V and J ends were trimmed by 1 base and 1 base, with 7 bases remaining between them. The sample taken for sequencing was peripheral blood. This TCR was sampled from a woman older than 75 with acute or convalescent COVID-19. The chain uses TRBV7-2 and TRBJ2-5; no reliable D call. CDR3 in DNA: TGTGCCAGCAGCTTAGATGTCCTCCAAGAGACCCAGTACTTC. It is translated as CASSLDVLQETQYF.